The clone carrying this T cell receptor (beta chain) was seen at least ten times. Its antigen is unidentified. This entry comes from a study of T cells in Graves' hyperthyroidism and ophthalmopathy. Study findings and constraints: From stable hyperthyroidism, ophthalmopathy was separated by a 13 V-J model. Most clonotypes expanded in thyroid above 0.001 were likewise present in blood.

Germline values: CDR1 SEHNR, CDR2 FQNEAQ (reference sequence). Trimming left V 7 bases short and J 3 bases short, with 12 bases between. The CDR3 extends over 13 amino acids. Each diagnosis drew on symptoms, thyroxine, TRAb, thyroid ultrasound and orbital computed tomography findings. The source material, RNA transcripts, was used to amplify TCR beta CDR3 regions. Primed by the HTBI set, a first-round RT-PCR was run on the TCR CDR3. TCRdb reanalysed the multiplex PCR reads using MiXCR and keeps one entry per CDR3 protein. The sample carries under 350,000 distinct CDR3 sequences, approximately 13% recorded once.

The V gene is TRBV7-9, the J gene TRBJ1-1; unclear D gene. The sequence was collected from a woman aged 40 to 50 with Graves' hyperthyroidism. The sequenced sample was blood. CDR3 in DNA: TGTGCCAGCACCCATCGCCGGGACACTGAAGCTTTCTTT. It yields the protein CASTHRRDTEAFF. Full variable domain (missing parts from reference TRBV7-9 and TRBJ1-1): DTGVSQNPRHKITKRGQNVTFRCDPISEHNRLYWYRQTLGQGPEFLTYFQNEAQLEKSRLLSDRFSAERPKGSFSTLEIQRTEQGDSAMYLCASTHRRDTEAFFGQGTRLTVV.